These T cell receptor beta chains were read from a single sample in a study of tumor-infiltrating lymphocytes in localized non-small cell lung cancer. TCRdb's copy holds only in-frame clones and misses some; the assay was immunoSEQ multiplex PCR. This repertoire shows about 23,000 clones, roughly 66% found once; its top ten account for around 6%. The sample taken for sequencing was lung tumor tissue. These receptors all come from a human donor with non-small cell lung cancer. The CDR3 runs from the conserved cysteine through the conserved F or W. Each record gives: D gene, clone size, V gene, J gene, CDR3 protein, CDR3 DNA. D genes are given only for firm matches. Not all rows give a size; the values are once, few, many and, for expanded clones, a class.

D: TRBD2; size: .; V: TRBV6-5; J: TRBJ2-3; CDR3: CASRVGGVSDTQYF; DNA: TGTGCCAGCAGAGTGGGGGGGGTATCAGATACGCAGTATTTT
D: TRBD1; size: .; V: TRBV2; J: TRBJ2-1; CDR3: CASSPPWTGFNEQFF; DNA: TGTGCCAGCAGTCCACCATGGACAGGGTTCAATGAGCAGTTCTTC
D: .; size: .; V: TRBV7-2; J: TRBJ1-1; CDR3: CASSSTRNTEAFF; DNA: TGTGCCAGCAGCTCTACCCGGAATACTGAAGCTTTCTTT
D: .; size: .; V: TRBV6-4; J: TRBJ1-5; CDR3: CASSAAPGGPQHF; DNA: TGTGCCAGCAGTGCCGCCCCCGGGGGGCCCCAGCATTTT
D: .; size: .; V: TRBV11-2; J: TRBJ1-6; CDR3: CASSRNSYNSPLHF; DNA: TGTGCCAGCAGCCGGAACTCCTATAATTCACCCCTCCACTTT
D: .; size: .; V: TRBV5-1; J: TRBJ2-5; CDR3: CASSLEGFKETQYF; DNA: TGCGCCAGCAGCTTGGAAGGGTTTAAAGAGACCCAGTACTTC
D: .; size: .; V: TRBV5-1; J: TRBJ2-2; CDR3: CASSLAATSNTGELFF; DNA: TGCGCCAGCAGCTTGGCCGCCACTTCGAACACCGGGGAGCTGTTTTTT
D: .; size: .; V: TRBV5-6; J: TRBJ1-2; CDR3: CASSSWGDGYTF; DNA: TGTGCCAGCAGCTCTTGGGGGGATGGCTACACCTTC
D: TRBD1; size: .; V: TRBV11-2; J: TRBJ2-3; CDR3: CASSLVGQAADTQYF; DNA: TGTGCCAGCAGCTTAGTAGGACAGGCGGCAGATACGCAGTATTTT
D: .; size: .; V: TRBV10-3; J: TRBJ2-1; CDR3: CAISESGRTDKHNEQFF; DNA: TGTGCCATCAGTGAGTCCGGTAGGACAGACAAACACAATGAGCAGTTCTTC
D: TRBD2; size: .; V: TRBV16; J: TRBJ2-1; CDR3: CASSKATSGVEQFF; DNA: TGTGCCAGCAGCAAAGCGACTAGCGGGGTTGAGCAGTTCTTC
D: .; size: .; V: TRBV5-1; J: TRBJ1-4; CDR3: CASSPDSGITNEKLFF; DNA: TGCGCCAGCAGCCCGGATTCGGGCATCACTAATGAAAAACTGTTTTTT
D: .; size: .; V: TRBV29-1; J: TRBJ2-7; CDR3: CSGSRGYEQYF; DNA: TGCAGCGGGAGCCGGGGCTACGAGCAGTACTTC
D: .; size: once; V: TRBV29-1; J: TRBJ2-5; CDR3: CSVGDSVRAKETQYF; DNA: TGCAGCGTGGGGGACTCCGTTAGGGCAAAAGAGACCCAGTACTTC
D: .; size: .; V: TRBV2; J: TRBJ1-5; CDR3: CASSTQGGGQPQHF; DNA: TGTGCCAGCAGCACCCAGGGCGGGGGCCAGCCCCAGCATTTT
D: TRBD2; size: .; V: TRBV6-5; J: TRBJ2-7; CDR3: CASSLTGGGTYEQYF; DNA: TGTGCCAGCAGTCTCACCGGGGGGGGTACCTACGAGCAGTACTTC
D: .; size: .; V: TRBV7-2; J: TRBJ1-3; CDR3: CASSRGWTVENTIYF; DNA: TGTGCCAGCAGCCGCGGGTGGACAGTTGAAAACACCATATATTTT
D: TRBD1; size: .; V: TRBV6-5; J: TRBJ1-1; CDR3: CASSKGQGITEAFF; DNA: TGTGCCAGCAGTAAAGGACAGGGGATCACTGAAGCTTTCTTT
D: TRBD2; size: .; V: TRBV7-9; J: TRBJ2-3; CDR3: CASSQVVAGAKDTQYF; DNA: TGTGCCAGCAGCCAGGTGGTAGCGGGGGCGAAAGATACGCAGTATTTT
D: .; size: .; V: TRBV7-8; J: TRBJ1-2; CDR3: CASSRGPLGYGYTF; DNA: TGTGCCAGCAGCCGGGGGCCCCTCGGCTATGGCTACACCTTC
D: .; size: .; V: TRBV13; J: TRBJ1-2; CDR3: CASSLRSRHLYGYTF; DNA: TGTGCCAGCAGCTTAAGGTCAAGACACCTCTATGGCTACACCTTC
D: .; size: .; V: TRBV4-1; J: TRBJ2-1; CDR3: CASSPMGAHEQFF; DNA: TGCGCCAGCAGCCCGATGGGGGCTCATGAGCAGTTCTTC
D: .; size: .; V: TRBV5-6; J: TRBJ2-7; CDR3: CASSPGTGRDEQYF; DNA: TGTGCCAGCAGCCCGGGGACGGGAAGGGACGAGCAGTACTTC
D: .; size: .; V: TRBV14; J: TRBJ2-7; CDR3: CASSHLQIPYEQYF; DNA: TGTGCCAGCAGCCACCTCCAAATACCCTACGAGCAGTACTTC
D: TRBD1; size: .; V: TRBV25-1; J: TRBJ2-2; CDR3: CASSDPGTANTGELFF; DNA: TGTGCCAGCAGTGACCCGGGGACAGCGAACACCGGGGAGCTGTTTTTT
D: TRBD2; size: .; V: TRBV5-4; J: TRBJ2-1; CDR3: CASSLQRTSSYNEQFF; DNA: TGTGCCAGCAGCTTACAACGGACTAGCTCCTACAATGAGCAGTTCTTC
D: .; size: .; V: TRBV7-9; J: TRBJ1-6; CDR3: CASSLGGGSSYNSPLHF; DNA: TGTGCCAGCAGCTTAGGTGGCGGGAGTTCCTATAATTCACCCCTCCACTTT
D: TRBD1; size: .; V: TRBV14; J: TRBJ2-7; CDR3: CASSLGQYSYEQYF; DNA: TGTGCCAGCAGCCTGGGACAGTACTCCTACGAGCAGTACTTC
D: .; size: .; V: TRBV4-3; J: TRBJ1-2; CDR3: CASSYKLDTNYGYTF; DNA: TGCGCCAGCAGTTATAAACTGGACACTAACTATGGCTACACCTTC
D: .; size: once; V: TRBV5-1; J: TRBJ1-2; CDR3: CASSLAYTSNYGYTF; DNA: TGCGCCAGCAGCTTGGCGTACACGTCTAACTATGGCTACACCTTC
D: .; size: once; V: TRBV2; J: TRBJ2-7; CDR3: CASSANSVAYEQYF; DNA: TGTGCCAGCAGCGCGAACTCGGTCGCCTACGAGCAGTACTTC
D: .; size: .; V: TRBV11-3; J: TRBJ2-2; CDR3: CASSQGNGELFF; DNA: TGTGCCAGCAGCCAGGGGAACGGGGAGCTGTTTTTT
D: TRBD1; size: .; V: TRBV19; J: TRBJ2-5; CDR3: CASSISRGQQETQYF; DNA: TGTGCCAGTAGTATATCCCGGGGACAGCAAGAGACCCAGTACTTC
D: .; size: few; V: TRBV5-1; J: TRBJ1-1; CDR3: CASRSGRNTEAFF; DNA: TGCGCCAGCAGGTCAGGGCGAAACACTGAAGCTTTCTTT
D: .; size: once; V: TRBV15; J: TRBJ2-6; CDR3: CATKARLRGAGQTSGANVLTF; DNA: TGTGCCACCAAAGCAAGACTTAGAGGGGCGGGACAAACTTCTGGGGCCAACGTCCTGACTTTC
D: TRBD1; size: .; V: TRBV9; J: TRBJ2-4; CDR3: CASSASGQGANIQYF; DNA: TGTGCCAGCAGCGCATCGGGACAGGGAGCAAACATTCAGTACTTC
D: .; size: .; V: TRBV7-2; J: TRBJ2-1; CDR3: CASSLDNGGPNEQFF; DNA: TGTGCCAGCAGCTTAGATAACGGGGGGCCGAATGAGCAGTTCTTC
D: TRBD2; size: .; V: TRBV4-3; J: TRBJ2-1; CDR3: CASSQDGLAGGHNEQFF; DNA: TGCGCCAGCAGCCAAGATGGTCTAGCGGGGGGGCACAATGAGCAGTTCTTC
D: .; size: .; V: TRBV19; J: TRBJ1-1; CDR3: CASRARVFAEAFF; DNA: TGTGCCAGTAGGGCCAGGGTATTCGCTGAAGCTTTCTTT
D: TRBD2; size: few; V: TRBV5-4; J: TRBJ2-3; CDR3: CASSGLAGGQTDTQYF; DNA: TGTGCCAGCAGCGGACTAGCGGGGGGACAGACAGATACGCAGTATTTT
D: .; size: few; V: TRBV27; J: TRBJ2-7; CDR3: CASQNYEQYF; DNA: TGTGCCAGTCAAAACTACGAGCAGTACTTC
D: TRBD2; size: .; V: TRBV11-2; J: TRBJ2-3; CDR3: CASSTGTSGVNTDTQYF; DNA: TGTGCCAGCAGCACCGGGACTAGCGGAGTCAACACAGATACGCAGTATTTT
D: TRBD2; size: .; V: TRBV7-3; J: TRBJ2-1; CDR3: CASSSGLAGGSNEQFF; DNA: TGTGCCAGCAGCTCGGGACTAGCGGGGGGAAGCAATGAGCAGTTCTTC
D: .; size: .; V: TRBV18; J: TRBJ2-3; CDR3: CASSTQTDTQYF; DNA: TGTGCCAGCTCAACTCAAACAGATACGCAGTATTTT
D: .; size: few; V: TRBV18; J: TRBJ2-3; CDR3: CASSFRQGIASDTQYF; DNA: TGTGCCAGCTCATTTCGACAAGGTATCGCGTCGGATACGCAGTATTTT
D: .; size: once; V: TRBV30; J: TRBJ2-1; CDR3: CAWSRDGRLVDEQFF; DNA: TGTGCCTGGAGCCGGGATGGTAGGTTGGTCGATGAGCAGTTCTTC
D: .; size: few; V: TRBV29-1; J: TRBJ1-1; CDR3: CSVSLQRDTEAFF; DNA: TGCAGCGTTAGCCTCCAGAGAGACACTGAAGCTTTCTTT
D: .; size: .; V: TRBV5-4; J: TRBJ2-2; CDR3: CASSLARASGELFF; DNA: TGTGCCAGCAGCTTGGCCAGGGCGTCCGGGGAGCTGTTTTTT
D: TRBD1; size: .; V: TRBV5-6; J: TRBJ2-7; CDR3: CASSPTGSSYEQYF; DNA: TGTGCCAGCAGCCCGACAGGGAGCTCCTACGAGCAGTACTTC
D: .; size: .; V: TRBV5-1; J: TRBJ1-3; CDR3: CASSEFTADSGNTIYF; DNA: TGCGCCAGCAGTGAATTCACTGCCGACTCTGGAAACACCATATATTTT
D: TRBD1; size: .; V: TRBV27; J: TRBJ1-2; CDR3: CASGYDRGNGYTF; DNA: TGTGCCAGCGGATACGACAGGGGAAACGGCTACACCTTC
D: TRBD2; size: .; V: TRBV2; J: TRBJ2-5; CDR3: CASSEASGGETQYF; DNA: TGTGCCAGCAGTGAGGCTAGCGGGGGGGAGACCCAGTACTTC